This record covers a single TCR beta chain. The data derive from a study of tissue T cells after allogeneic stem cell transplantation. With 0 bases removed from V and 8 bases from J, the gap between germline ends came to 7 bases. Germline CDR1 and CDR2: WSHSY and SAAADI. There are 12 residues in the CDR3. The assay was immunoSEQ multiplex PCR, and TCRdb's table has in-frame clones only and misses some. The sample has tens of thousands of clones; roughly 92% are singletons. The chain combines TRBV10-2 with TRBJ1-2, with D possibly being TRBD1 (5 bases). This clonotype was sampled from a woman aged 40 to 75 who later had graft-versus-host disease after an allogeneic stem cell transplant. The sample consisted of blood, taken before transplantation. The CDR3 DNA is TGCGCCAGCAGTGAGTCAGGACAAGGCTACACCTTC. Translating gives CASSESGQGYTF.